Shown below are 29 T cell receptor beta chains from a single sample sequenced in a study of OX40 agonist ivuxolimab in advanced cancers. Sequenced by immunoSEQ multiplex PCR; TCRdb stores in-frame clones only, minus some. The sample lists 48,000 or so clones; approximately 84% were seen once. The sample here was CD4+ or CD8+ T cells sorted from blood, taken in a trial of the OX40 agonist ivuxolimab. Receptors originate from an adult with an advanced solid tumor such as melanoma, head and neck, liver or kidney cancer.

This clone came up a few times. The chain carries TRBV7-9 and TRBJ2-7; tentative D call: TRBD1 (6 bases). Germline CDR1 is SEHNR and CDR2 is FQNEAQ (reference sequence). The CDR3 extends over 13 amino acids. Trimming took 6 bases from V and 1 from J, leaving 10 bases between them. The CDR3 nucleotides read TGTGCCAGCAGACACAGGGCATCCTACGAGCAGTACTTC. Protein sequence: CASRHRASYEQYF.

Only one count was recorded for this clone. The CDR3 bases are TGTGCCAGCAGTGTTCGGGCCGGCTACGAGCAGTACTTC. This translates into CASSVRAGYEQYF. The chain links TRBV2 to TRBJ2-7; the D is unclear. Trimming pared 4 bases from V and 3 bases from J, leaving 10 bases between. Germline lookup yields CDR1 SNHLY and CDR2 FYNNEI. The CDR3 length is 13 residues.

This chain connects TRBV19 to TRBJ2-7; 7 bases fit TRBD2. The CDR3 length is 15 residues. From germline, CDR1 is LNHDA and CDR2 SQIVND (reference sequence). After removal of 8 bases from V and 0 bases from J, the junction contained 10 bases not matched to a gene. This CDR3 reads CASGGLLAFSYEQYF. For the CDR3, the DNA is TGTGCCAGTGGGGGACTATTAGCTTTCTCCTACGAGCAGTACTTC.

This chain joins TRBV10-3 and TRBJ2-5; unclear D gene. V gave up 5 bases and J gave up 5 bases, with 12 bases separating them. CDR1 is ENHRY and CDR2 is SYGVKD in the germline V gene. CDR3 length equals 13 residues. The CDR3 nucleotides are TGTGCCATCAGTCTAGATCCCGGGGAGACCCAGTACTTC. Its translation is CAISLDPGETQYF.

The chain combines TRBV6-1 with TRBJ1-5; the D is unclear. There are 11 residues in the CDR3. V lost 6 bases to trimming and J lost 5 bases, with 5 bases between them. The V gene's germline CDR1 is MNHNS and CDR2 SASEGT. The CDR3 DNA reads TGTGCCAGCAGAAGCCATCAGCCCCAGCATTTT. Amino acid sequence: CASRSHQPQHF.

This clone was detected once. Written as DNA, the CDR3 is TGTGCCAGCAGACAAAGCGGGAGCAGTCCCGAGCAGTACTTC. This translates into CASRQSGSSPEQYF. The chain uses TRBV6-5 and TRBJ2-7, with 8 bases aligning to TRBD2. The CDR3 has 14 amino acids. Germline V gene sequence: CDR1 MNHEY, CDR2 SVGAGI. The J segment lost 6 bases and the V segment lost 6 bases, leaving 10 bases of the junction unmatched.

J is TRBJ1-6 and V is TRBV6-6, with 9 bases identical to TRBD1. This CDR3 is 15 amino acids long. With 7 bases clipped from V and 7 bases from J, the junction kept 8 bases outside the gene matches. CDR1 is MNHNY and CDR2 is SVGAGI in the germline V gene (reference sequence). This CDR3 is CASNEQGARNSPLHF. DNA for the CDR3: TGTGCCAGCAATGAACAGGGGGCGCGAAATTCACCCCTCCACTTT.

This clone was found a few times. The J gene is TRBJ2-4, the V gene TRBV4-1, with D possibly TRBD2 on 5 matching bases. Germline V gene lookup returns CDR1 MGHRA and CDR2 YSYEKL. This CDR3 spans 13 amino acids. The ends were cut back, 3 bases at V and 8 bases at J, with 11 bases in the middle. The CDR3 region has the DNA TGCGCCAGCAGCCAGATAATGAGGGACATTCAGTACTTC. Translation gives CASSQIMRDIQYF.

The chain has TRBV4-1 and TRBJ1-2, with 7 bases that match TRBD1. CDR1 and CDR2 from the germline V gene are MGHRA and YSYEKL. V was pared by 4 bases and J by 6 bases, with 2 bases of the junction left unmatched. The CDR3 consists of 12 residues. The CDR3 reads CASSPQGNGYTF. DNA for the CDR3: TGCGCCAGCAGCCCACAGGGGAATGGCTACACCTTC.

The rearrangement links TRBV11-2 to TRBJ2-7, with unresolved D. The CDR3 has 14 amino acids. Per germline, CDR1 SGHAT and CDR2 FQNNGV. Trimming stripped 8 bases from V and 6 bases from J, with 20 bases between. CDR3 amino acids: CASGPLWPDGEQYF. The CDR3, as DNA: TGTGCCAGCGGCCCCCTGTGGCCAGACGGCGAGCAGTACTTC. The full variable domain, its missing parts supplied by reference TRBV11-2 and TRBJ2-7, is EAGVAQSPRYKIIEKRQSVAFWCNPISGHATLYWYQQILGQGPKLLIQFQNNGVVDDSQLPKDRFSAERLKGVDSTLKIQPAKLEDSAVYLCASGPLWPDGEQYFGPGTRLTVT.

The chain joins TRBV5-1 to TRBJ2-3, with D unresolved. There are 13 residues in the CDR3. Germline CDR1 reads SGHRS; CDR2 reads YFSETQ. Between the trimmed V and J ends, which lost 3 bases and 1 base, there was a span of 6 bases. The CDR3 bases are TGCGCCAGCAGCTCACCGGGCACAGATACGCAGTATTTT. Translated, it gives CASSSPGTDTQYF.

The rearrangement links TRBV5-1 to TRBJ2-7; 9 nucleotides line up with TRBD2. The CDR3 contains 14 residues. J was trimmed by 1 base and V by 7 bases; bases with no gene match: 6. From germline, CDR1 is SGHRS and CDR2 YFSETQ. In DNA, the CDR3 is TGCGCCAGCTCGGTAGCGGGGGCATCCTACGAGCAGTACTTC. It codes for CASSVAGASYEQYF. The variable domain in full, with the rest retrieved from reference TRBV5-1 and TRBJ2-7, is KAGVTQTPRYLIKTRGQQVTLSCSPISGHRSVSWYQQTPGQGLQFLFEYFSETQRNKGNFPGRFSGRQFSNSRSEMNVSTLELGDSALYLCASSVAGASYEQYFGPGTRLTVT.

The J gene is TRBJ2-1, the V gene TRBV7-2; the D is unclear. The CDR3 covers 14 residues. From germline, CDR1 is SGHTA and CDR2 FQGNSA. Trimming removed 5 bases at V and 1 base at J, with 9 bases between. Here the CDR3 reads CASSPGGSYNEQFF. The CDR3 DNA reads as TGTGCCAGCAGCCCCGGTGGGTCCTACAATGAGCAGTTCTTC. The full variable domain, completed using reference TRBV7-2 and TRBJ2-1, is GAGVSQSPSNKVTEKGKDVELRCDPISGHTALYWYRQSLGQGLEFLIYFQGNSAPDKSGLPSDRFSAERTGGSVSTLTIQRTQQEDSAVYLCASSPGGSYNEQFFGPGTRLTVL.

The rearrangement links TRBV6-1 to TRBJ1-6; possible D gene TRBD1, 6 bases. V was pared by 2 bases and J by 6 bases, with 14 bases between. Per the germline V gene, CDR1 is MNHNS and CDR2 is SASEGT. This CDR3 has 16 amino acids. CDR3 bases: TGTGCCAGCAGTGAAATTTCCGGGGGCGTTAATTCACCCCTCCACTTT. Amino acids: CASSEISGGVNSPLHF.

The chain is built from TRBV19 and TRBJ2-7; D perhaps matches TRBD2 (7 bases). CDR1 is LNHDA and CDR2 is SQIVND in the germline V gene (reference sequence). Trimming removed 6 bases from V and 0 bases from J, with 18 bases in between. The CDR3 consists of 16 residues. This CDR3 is CASRGGGASSSYEQYF. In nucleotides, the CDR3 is TGTGCCAGTAGGGGAGGGGGGGCCTCAAGCTCCTACGAGCAGTACTTC.

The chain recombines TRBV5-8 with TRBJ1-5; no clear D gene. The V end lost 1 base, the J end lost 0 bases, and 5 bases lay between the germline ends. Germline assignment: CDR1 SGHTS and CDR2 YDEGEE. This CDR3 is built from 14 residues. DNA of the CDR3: TGTGCCAGCAGCTTGCCGGATAGCAATCAGCCCCAGCATTTT. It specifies CASSLPDSNQPQHF.

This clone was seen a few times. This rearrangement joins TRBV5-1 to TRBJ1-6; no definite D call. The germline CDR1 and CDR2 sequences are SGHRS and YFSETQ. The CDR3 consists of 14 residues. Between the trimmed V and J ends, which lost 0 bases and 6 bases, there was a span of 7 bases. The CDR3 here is CASSLDGVNSPLHF. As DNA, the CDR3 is TGCGCCAGCAGCTTGGATGGGGTTAATTCACCCCTCCACTTT. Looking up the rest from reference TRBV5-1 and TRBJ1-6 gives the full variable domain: KAGVTQTPRYLIKTRGQQVTLSCSPISGHRSVSWYQQTPGQGLQFLFEYFSETQRNKGNFPGRFSGRQFSNSRSEMNVSTLELGDSALYLCASSLDGVNSPLHFGNGTRLTVT.

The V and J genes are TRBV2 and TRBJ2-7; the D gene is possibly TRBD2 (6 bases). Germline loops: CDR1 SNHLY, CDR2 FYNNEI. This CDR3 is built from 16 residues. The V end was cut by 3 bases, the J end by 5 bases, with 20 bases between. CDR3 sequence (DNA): TGTGCCAGCAGTGAGATAGGTAGGGCTGGGGGGAACGAGCAGTACTTC. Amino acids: CASSEIGRAGGNEQYF. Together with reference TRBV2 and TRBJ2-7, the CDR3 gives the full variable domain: EPEVTQTPSHQVTQMGQEVILRCVPISNHLYFYWYRQILGQKVEFLVSFYNNEISEKSEIFDDQFSVERPDGSNFTLKIRSTKLEDSAMYFCASSEIGRAGGNEQYFGPGTRLTVT.

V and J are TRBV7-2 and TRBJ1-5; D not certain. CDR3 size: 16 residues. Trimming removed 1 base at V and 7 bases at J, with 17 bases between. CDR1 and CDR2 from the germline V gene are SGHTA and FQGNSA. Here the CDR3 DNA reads TGTGCCAGCAGCTTAGGTGTCGTGGCCCTTGGGCAGCCCCAGCATTTT. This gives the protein CASSLGVVALGQPQHF.

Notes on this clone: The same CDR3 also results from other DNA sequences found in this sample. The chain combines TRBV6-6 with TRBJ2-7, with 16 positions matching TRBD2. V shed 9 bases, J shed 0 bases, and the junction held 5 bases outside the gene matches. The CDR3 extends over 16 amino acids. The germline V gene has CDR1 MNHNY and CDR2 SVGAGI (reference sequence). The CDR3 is CASRGLAGGSSYEQYF. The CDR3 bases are TGTGCCAGTCGGGGACTAGCGGGAGGGAGCTCCTACGAGCAGTACTTC.

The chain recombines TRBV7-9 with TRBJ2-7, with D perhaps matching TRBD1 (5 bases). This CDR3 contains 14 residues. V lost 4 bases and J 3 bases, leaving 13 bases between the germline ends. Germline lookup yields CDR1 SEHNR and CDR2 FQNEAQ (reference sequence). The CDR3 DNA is TGTGCCAGCAGCTCGGACATCATCCTCTACGAGCAGTACTTC. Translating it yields CASSSDIILYEQYF.

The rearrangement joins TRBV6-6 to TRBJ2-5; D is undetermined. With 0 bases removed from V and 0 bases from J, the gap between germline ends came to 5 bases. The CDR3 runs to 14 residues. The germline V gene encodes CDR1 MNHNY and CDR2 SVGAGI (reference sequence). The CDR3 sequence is CASSYSLYQETQYF. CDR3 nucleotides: TGTGCCAGCAGTTACTCCCTGTACCAAGAGACCCAGTACTTC.

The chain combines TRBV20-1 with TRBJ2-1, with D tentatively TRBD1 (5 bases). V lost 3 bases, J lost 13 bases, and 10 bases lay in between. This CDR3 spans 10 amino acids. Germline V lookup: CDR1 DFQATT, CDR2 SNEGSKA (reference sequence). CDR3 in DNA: TGCAGTGCTAGCTCAACAGGACAGTTCTTC. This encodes CSASSTGQFF.

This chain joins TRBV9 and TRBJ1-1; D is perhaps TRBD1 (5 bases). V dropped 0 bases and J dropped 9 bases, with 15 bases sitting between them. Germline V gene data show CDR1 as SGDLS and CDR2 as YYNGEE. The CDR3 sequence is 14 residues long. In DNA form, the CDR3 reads TGTGCCAGCAGCGTAGGGGCAGGAGGGGCGAAAGCTTTCTTT. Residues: CASSVGAGGAKAFF.

CDR3 nucleotides: TGTGCCAGCAGCGTTCTGGACACTAGCGCCGCCCTTAATGAGCAGTTCTTC. It is translated as CASSVLDTSAALNEQFF. The genes are TRBV9 and TRBJ2-1; 7 bases match TRBD2. After removal of 2 bases from V and 7 bases from J, the junction contained 15 bases not matched to a gene. The CDR3 has 17 residues. Germline V lookup: CDR1 SGDLS, CDR2 YYNGEE.

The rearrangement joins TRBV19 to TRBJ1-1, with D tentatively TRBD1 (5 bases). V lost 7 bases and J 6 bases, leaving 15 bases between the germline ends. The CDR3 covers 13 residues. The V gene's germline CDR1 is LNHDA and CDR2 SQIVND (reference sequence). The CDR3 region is CASTYRDPAEAFF. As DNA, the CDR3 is TGTGCCAGTACCTACCGGGACCCAGCTGAAGCTTTCTTT.

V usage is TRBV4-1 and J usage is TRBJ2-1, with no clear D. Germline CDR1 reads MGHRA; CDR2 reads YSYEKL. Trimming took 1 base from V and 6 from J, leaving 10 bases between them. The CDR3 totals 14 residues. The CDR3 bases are TGCGCCAGCAGCCAAGGCTCCCGTCCCAATGAGCAGTTCTTC. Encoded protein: CASSQGSRPNEQFF.

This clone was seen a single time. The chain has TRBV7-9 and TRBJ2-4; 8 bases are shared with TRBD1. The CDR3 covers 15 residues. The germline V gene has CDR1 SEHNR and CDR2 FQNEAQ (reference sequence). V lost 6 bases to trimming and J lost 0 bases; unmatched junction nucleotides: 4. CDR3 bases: TGTGCCAGCAGAGGGGACAGGCCAGCCAAAAACATTCAGTACTTC. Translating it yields CASRGDRPAKNIQYF.

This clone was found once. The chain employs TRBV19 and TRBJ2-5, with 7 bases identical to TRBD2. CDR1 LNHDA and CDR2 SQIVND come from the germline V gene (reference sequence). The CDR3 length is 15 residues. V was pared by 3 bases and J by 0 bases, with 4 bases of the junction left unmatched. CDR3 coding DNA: TGTGCCAGTAGTATTCGGCGGGAGTACCAAGAGACCCAGTACTTC. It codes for CASSIRREYQETQYF. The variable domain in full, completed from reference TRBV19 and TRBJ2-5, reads DGGITQSPKYLFRKEGQNVTLSCEQNLNHDAMYWYRQDPGQGLRLIYYSQIVNDFQKGDIAEGYSVSREKKESFPLTVTSAQKNPTAFYLCASSIRREYQETQYFGPGTRLLVL.